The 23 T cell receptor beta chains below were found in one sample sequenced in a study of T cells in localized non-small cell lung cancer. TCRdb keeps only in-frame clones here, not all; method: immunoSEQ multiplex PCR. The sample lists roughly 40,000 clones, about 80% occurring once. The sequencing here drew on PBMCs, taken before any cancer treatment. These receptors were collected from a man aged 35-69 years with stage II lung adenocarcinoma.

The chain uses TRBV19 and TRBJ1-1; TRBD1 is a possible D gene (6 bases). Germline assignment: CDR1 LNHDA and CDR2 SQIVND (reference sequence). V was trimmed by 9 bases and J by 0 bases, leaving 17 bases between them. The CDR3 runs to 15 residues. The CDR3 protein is CASTGTRMMNTEAFF. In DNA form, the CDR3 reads TGTGCCAGCACCGGGACACGGATGATGAACACTGAAGCTTTCTTT.

The CDR3 is CASSVSRGIDTQYF. The CDR3, as DNA: TGTGCCAGCAGCGTAAGCAGGGGTATAGATACGCAGTATTTT. The chain has TRBV9 and TRBJ2-3; a weak D match, TRBD1 (6 bases). Germline-derived CDR1 and CDR2 are SGDLS and YYNGEE. Trimming removed 1 base from V and 5 bases from J, with 11 bases in between. The CDR3 is 14 amino acids.

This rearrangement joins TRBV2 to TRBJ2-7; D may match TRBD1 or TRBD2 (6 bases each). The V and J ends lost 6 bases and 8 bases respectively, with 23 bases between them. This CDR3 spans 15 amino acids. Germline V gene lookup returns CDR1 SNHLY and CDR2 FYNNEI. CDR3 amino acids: CASRGGGTGNLQQYF. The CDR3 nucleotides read TGTGCCAGCAGGGGGGGTGGTACAGGGAATTTGCAGCAGTACTTC.

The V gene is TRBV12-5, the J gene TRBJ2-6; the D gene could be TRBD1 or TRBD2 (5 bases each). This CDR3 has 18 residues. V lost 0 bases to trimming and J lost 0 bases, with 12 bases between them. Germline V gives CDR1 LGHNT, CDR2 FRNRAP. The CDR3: CASGLVPDGGSGANVLTF. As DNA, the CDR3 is TGTGCTAGTGGTTTGGTACCAGATGGGGGCTCTGGGGCCAACGTCCTGACTTTC.

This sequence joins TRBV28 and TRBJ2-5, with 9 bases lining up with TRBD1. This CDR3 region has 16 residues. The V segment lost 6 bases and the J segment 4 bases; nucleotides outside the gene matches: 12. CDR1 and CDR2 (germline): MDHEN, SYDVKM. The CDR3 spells CASSRDGTGIGETQYF. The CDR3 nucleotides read TGTGCCAGCAGCCGGGACGGGACAGGGATTGGAGAGACCCAGTACTTC.

The CDR3, as DNA: TGTGCCAGCAGCTTAACAGGACAGGGTATGGATGAGCAGTTCTTC. This sequence encodes CASSLTGQGMDEQFF. V is TRBV7-3 and J is TRBJ2-1; TRBD1 agrees at 8 bases. The V gene's germline CDR1 is SGHTA and CDR2 FQGTGA. The CDR3 runs 15 residues. Trimming removed 0 bases from V and 8 bases from J; junction bases left unmatched: 6.

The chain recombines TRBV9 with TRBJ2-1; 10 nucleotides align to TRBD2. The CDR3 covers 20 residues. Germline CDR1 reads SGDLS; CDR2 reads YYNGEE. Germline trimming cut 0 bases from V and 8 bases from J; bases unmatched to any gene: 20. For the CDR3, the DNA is TGTGCCAGCAGCGTAGTAGAGGGAGGCGGACTAGCGGCCCCTATGGATGAGCAGTTCTTC. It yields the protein CASSVVEGGGLAAPMDEQFF.

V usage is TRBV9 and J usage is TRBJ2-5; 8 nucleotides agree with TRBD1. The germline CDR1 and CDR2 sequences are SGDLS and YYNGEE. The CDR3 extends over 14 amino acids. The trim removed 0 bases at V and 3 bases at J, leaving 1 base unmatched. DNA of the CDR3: TGTGCCAGCAGCGTAGGACAGGGGAAAGAGACCCAGTACTTC. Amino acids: CASSVGQGKETQYF.

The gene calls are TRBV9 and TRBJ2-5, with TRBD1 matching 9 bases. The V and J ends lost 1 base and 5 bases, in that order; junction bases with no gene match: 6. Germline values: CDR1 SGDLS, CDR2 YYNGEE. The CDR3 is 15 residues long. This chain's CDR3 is CASSVFTGGAETQYF. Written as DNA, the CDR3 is TGTGCCAGCAGCGTATTTACAGGGGGCGCGGAGACCCAGTACTTC.

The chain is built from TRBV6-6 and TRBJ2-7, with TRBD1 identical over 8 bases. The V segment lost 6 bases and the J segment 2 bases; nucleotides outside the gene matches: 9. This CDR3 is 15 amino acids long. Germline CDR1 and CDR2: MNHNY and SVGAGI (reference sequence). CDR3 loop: CASSRGQGPTYEQYF. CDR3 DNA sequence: TGTGCCAGCAGCCGCGGACAGGGCCCCACCTACGAGCAGTACTTC.

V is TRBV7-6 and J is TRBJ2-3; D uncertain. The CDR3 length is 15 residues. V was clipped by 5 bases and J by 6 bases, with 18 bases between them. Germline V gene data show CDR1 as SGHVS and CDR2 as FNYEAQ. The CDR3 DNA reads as TGTGCCAGCAGCGCCCGGTCCGGCACTTGGGATACGCAGTATTTT. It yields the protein CASSARSGTWDTQYF.

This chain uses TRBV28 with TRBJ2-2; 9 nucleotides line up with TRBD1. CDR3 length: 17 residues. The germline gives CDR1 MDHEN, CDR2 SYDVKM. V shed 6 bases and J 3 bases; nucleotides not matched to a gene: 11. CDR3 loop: CASSSSQGALDTGELFF. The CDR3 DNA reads TGTGCCAGCAGCTCCTCACAGGGGGCGCTGGACACCGGGGAGCTGTTTTTT.

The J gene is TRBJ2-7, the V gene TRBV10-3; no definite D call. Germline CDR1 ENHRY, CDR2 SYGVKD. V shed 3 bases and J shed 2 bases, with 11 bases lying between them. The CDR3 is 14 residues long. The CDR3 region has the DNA TGTGCCATCAGTGATATGAGTCCAACCTACGAGCAGTACTTC. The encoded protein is CAISDMSPTYEQYF.

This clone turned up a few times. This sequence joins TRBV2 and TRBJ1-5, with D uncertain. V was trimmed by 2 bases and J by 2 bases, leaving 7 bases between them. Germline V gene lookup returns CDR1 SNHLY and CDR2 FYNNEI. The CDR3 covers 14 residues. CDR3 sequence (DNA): TGTGCCAGCAGTGAACACGGGCGCAATCAGCCCCAGCATTTT. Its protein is CASSEHGRNQPQHF.

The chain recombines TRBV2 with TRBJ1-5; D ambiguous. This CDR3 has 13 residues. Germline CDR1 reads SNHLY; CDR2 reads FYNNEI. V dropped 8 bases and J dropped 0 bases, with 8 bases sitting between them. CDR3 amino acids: CASGGDSNQPQHF. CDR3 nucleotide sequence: TGTGCCAGCGGAGGAGATAGCAATCAGCCCCAGCATTTT.

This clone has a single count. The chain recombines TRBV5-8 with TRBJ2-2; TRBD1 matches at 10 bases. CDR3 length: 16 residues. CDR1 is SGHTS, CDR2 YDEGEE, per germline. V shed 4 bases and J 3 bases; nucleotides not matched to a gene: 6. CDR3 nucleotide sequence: TGTGCCAGCAGCCGGGACAGGGGAGAACACACCGGGGAGCTGTTTTTT. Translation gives CASSRDRGEHTGELFF.

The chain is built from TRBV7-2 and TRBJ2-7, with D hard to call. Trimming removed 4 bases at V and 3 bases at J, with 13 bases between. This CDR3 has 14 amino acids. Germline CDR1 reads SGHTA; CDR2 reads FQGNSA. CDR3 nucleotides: TGTGCCAGCAGCTCGGGTCTCGGCTACTACGAGCAGTACTTC. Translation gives CASSSGLGYYEQYF.

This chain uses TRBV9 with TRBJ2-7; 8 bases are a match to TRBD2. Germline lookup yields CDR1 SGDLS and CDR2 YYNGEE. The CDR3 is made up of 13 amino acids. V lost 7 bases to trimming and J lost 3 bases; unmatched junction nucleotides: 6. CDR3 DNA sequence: TGTGCCAGCGGGCGGGAGGCGTTCTACGAGCAGTACTTC. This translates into CASGREAFYEQYF.

The CDR3 DNA is TGTGCCATCAGCCGGGACGCAGAGTACCAAGAGACCCAGTACTTC. This gives the protein CAISRDAEYQETQYF. The chain is built from TRBV10-3 and TRBJ2-5; D possibly matches TRBD1 or TRBD2 (5 bases each). The CDR3 sequence is 15 residues long. Deletions cut 6 bases from V and 0 bases from J, with 14 bases between. Germline V gene lookup returns CDR1 ENHRY and CDR2 SYGVKD.

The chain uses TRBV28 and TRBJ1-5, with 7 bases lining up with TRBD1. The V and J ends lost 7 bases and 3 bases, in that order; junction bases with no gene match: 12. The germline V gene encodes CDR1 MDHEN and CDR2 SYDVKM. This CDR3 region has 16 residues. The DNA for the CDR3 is TGTGCCAGCACCCCGGGACAGAGACCTTTCAATCAGCCCCAGCATTTT. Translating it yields CASTPGQRPFNQPQHF.

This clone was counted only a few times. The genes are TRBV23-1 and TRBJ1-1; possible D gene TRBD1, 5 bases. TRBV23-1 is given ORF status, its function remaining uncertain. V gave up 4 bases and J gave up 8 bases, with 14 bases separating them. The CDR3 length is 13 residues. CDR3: CASSRGHGLEAFF. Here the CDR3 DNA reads TGCGCCAGCAGTCGTGGACACGGGTTGGAAGCTTTCTTT.

The CDR3, as DNA: TGCGCCAGCAGCCAATACTACCATCCAACGATGACAGGGGGCTACGAGCAGTACTTC. This encodes CASSQYYHPTMTGGYEQYF. The chain combines TRBV4-3 with TRBJ2-7; 9 nucleotides line up with TRBD1. The V gene's germline CDR1 is LGHNA and CDR2 YSLEER. Losses at the gene ends were 2 bases for V and 3 bases for J; bases not matched to a gene: 17. CDR3 length: 19 residues.

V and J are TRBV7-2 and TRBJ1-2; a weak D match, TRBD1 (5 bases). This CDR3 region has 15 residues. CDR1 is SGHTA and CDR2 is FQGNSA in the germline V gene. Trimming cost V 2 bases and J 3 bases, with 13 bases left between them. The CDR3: CASSLKPGGDYGYTF. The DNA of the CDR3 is TGTGCCAGCAGCTTAAAACCCGGGGGGGACTATGGCTACACCTTC.